This TCR beta chain was sequenced for a study of blood T cell repertoires in COVID-19. On the study more broadly: The study drew acute and convalescent COVID-19 samples from the United States, Italy and Spain. PBMCs, B-cell-depleted T cells, or T cells provided the cDNA or gDNA that made up the material.

Germline V gene sequence: CDR1 MNHNS, CDR2 SASEGT. The CDR3 has 15 residues. Trimming removed 2 bases from V and 2 bases from J; junction bases left unmatched: 5. Methods used by the authors: Using reference gene primer amplification, nucleated cell counts were estimated. Repertoires were generated with immunoSEQ multiplex PCR, while TCRdb's copy carries only in-frame clones and drops some. V and J calls and clone size are given by that table; D and trimming were obtained from the DNA. The data contain some 67,000 clones, 75% to 85% of them seen just once; the ten biggest clones take up 5.5% to 7%. The rearrangement uses TRBV6-1 and TRBJ2-7; 8 nucleotides match TRBD1. The clonotype comes from a woman in her sixties with acute or convalescent COVID-19. The material sequenced was peripheral blood. The DNA for the CDR3 is TGTGCCAGCAGTGAACAGGGGGCTCTACCCTACGAGCAGTACTTC. The encoded protein is CASSEQGALPYEQYF.